This T cell receptor (beta chain) was captured in a study of vaccination effects on CD4 cells after COVID-19. Notes on the study in general: Limitations: small convalescent group and missing early post-infection timepoints. From healthy vaccinees, only 1 of 255 vaccine-induced clones also reacted to common cold coronaviruses.

V gave up 7 bases and J gave up 6 bases; unmatched junction bases: 5. CDR3 size: 14 residues. The germline CDR1 and CDR2 sequences are LNHDA and SQIVND (reference sequence). Notes on this clone: Its target is unknown.

Viral peptide pools were used in the ViraFEST assay to expand antigen-specific CD4+ T cells, and sequencing came afterward. Researchers isolated CD4+ T cells once approximately eleven days of culture had elapsed. The vaccine recipients had no prior SARS-CoV-2 infection, with negative nucleocapsid antibodies. Here immunoSEQ multiplex PCR was the method, and the copy in TCRdb shows in-frame clones only, minus some. The table shows approximately 30,000 clones, with about 80% occurring only once. The chain joins TRBV19 to TRBJ2-1; 11 nucleotides line up with TRBD2. This sample comprised CD4+ T cells from PBMCs cultured with SARS-CoV-2 spike peptides, obtained before COVID-19 vaccination. The TCR originated in a human donor who received a COVID-19 vaccine. CDR3 sequence: CASTTSGSFNEQFF. CDR3 coding DNA: TGTGCCAGTACCACTAGCGGGAGTTTCAATGAGCAGTTCTTC.